This TCR beta chain was found in a study of blood T cell repertoires in COVID-19. The wider study: Material from acute and convalescent COVID-19 was sourced from the United States, Italy and Spain. PBMCs, B-cell-depleted T cells, or T cells provided the cDNA or gDNA that made up the material.

The CDR3 contains 14 residues. Trimming removed 6 bases at V and 0 bases at J, with 8 bases between. CDR1 is KGHDR, CDR2 SFDVKD, per germline. This clone was detected once. Source study methods: Amplifying reference gene primers gave estimates of nucleated cell counts. This table comes from immunoSEQ multiplex PCR, and its TCRdb copy is limited to in-frame clones, with some not included. V and J calls plus clone size are reproduced from that table; the DNA served to infer D and trimming. The sample contains over 120,000 clones, around nine tenths of which appear only once. The sequenced material came from peripheral blood. The sequence came from a woman aged 50 to 60 with acute or convalescent COVID-19. The rearrangement joins TRBV24-1 to TRBJ2-1; no firm D call. The CDR3 sequence is CATSRSASYNEQFF. The CDR3 coding sequence is TGTGCCACCAGTCGGTCTGCCTCCTACAATGAGCAGTTCTTC.